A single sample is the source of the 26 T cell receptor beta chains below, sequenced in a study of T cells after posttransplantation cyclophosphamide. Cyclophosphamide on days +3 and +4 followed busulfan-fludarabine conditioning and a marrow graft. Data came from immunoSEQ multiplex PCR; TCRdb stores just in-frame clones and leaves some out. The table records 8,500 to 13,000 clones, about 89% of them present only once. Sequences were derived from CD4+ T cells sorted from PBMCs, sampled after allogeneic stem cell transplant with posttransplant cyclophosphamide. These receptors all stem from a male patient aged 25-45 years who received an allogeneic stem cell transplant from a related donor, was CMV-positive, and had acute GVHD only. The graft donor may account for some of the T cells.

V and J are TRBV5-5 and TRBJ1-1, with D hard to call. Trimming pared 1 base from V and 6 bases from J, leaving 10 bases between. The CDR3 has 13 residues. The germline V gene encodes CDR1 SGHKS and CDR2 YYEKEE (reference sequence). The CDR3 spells CASSLSSISEAFF. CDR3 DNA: TGTGCCAGCAGCTTGTCGTCTATTTCTGAAGCTTTCTTT. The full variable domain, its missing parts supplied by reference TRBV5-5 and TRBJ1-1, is DAGVTQSPTHLIKTRGQQVTLRCSPISGHKSVSWYQQVLGQGPQFIFQYYEKEERGRGNFPDRFSARQFPNYSSELNVNALLLGDSALYLCASSLSSISEAFFGQGTRLTVV.

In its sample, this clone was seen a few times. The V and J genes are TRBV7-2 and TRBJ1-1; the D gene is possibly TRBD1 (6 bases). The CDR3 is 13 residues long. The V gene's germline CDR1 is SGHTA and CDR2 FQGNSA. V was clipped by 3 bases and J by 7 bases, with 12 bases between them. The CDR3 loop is CASSFSRGIEAFF. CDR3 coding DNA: TGTGCCAGCAGCTTTTCTAGGGGGATTGAAGCTTTCTTT.

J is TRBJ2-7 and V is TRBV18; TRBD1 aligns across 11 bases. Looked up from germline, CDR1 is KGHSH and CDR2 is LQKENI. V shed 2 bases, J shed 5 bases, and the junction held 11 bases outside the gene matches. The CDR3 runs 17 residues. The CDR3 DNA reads TGTGCCAGCTCACCAAAACGTCCGGGACAGGGGGGCCACGAGCAGTACTTC. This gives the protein CASSPKRPGQGGHEQYF.

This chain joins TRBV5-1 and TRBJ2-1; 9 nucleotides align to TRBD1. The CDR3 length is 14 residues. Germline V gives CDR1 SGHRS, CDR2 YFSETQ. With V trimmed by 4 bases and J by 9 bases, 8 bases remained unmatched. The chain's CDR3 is CASSEGQGTGEQFF. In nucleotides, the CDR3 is TGCGCCAGCAGCGAGGGACAGGGCACCGGTGAGCAGTTCTTC. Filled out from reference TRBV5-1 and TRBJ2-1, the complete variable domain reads KAGVTQTPRYLIKTRGQQVTLSCSPISGHRSVSWYQQTPGQGLQFLFEYFSETQRNKGNFPGRFSGRQFSNSRSEMNVSTLELGDSALYLCASSEGQGTGEQFFGPGTRLTVL.

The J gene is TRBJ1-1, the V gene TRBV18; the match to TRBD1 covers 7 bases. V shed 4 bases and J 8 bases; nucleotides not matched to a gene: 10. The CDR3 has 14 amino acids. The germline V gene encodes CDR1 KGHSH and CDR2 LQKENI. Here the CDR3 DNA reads TGTGCCAGCTCACGTGTTGAGTCGGGACAGGAAGCTTTCTTT. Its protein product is CASSRVESGQEAFF.

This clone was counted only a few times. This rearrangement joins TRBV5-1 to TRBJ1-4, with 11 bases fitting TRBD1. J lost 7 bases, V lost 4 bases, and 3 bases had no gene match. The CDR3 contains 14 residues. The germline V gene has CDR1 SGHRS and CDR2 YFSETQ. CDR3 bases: TGCGCCAGCAGCGAGGGGACAGGGGGTGAAAAACTGTTTTTT. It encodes CASSEGTGGEKLFF.

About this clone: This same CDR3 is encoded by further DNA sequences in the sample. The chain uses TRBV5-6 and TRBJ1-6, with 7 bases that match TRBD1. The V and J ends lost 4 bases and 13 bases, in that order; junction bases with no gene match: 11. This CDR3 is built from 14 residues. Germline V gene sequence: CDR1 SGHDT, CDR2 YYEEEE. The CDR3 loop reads CASSAGQFNSPLHF. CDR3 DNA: TGTGCCAGCAGCGCGGGACAGTTTAACTCCCCCCTCCACTTT.

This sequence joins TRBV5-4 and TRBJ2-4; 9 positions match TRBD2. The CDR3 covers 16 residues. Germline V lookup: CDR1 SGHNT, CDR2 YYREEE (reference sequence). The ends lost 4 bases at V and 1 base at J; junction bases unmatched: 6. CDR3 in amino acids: CASSLPGLAAKNIQYF. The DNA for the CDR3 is TGTGCCAGCAGCCTCCCAGGACTAGCGGCCAAAAACATTCAGTACTTC.

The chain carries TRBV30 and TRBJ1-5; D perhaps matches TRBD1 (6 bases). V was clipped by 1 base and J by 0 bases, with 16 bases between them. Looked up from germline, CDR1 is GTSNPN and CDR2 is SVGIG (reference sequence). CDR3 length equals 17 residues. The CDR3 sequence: CAWSGTELVYSNQPQHF. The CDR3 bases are TGTGCCTGGAGTGGGACAGAGCTCGTTTATAGCAATCAGCCCCAGCATTTT.

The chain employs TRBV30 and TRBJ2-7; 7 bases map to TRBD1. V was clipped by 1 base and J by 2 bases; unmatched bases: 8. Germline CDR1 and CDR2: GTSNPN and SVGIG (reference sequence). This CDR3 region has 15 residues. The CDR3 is CAWSANRGTTYEQYF. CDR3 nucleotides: TGTGCCTGGAGTGCAAACAGGGGAACGACCTACGAGCAGTACTTC.

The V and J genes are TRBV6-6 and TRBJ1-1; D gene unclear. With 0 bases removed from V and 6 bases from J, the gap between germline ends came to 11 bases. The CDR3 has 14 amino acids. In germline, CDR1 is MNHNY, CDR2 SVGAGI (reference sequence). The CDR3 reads CASSYSEWVAEAFF. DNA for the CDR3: TGTGCCAGCAGTTACTCGGAGTGGGTGGCTGAAGCTTTCTTT.

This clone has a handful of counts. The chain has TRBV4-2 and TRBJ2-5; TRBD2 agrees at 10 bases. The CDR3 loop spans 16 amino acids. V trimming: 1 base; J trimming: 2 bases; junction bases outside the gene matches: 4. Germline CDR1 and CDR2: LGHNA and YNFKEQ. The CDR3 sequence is CASSQAGLAAQETQYF. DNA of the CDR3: TGTGCCAGCAGCCAAGCCGGACTAGCGGCACAAGAGACCCAGTACTTC.

The CDR3 sequence: CASSRGGYEQYF. Written as DNA, the CDR3 is TGTGCCAGCAGTAGGGGGGGCTACGAGCAGTACTTC. The V gene is TRBV28, the J gene TRBJ2-7; D may be TRBD2 (7 bases). The V and J ends lost 5 bases and 3 bases respectively, with 8 bases between them. CDR1 MDHEN and CDR2 SYDVKM come from the germline V gene. The CDR3 has 12 amino acids.

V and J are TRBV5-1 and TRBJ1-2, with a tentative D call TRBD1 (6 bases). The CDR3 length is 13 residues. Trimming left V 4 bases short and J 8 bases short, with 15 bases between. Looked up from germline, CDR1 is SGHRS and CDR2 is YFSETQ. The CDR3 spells CASSAQTGFGYTF. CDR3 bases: TGCGCCAGCAGCGCGCAGACAGGATTCGGCTACACCTTC. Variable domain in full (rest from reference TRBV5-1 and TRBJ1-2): KAGVTQTPRYLIKTRGQQVTLSCSPISGHRSVSWYQQTPGQGLQFLFEYFSETQRNKGNFPGRFSGRQFSNSRSEMNVSTLELGDSALYLCASSAQTGFGYTFGSGTRLTVV.

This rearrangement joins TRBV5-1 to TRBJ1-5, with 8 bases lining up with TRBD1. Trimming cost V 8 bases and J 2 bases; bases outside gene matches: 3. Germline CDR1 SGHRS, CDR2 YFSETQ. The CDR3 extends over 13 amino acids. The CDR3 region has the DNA TGCGCCAGGGTGGACAGGGGCAATCAGCCCCAGCATTTT. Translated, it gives CARVDRGNQPQHF.

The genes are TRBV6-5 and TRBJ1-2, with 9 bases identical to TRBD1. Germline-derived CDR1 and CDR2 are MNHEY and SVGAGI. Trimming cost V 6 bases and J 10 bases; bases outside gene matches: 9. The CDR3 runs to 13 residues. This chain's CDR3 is CASRGQGRKVYTF. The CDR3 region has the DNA TGTGCCAGCAGAGGACAGGGGAGGAAAGTCTACACCTTC.

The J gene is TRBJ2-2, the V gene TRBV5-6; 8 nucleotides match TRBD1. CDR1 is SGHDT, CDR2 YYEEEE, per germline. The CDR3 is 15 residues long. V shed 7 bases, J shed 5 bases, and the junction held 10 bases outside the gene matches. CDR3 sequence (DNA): TGTGCCAGCTCTAAGGACAACAGGGGGACCGGGGAGCTGTTTTTT. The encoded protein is CASSKDNRGTGELFF.

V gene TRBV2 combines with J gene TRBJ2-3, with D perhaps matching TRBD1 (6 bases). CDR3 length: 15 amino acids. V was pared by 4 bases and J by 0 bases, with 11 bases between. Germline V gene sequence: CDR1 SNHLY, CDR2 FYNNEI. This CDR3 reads CASSVGQSSTDTQYF. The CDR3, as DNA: TGTGCCAGCAGTGTTGGACAGTCTAGCACAGATACGCAGTATTTT.

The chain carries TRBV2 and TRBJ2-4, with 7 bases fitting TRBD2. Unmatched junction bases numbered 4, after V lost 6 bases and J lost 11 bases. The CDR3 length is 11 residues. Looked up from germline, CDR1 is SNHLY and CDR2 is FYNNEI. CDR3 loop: CASSSSGLQYF. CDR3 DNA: TGTGCCAGCAGCTCTAGCGGACTTCAGTACTTC.

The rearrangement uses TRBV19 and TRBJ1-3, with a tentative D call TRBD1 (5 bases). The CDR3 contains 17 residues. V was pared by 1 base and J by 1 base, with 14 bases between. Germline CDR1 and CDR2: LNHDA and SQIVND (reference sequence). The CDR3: CASSIVSPGNSGNTIYF. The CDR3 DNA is TGTGCCAGTAGTATAGTCTCCCCAGGGAATTCTGGAAACACCATATATTTT.

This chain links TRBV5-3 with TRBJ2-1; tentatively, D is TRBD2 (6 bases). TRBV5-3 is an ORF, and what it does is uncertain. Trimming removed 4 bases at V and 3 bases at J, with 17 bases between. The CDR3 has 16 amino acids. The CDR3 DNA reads TGTGCCAGAAGCGGGGACTCAATCCGATGCTACAATGAGCAGTTCTTC. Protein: CARSGDSIRCYNEQFF.

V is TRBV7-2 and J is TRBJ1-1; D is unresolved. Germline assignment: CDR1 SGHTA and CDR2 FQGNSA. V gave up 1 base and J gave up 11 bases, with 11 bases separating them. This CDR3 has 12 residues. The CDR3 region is CASSLGSGGAFF. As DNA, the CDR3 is TGTGCCAGCAGCTTAGGCAGCGGAGGCGCTTTCTTT.

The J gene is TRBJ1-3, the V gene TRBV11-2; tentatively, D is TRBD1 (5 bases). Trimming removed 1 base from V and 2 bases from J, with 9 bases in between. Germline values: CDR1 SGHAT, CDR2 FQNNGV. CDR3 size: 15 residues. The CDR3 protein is CASSLVMGPGNTIYF. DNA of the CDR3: TGTGCCAGCAGCTTAGTTATGGGGCCTGGAAACACCATATATTTT.

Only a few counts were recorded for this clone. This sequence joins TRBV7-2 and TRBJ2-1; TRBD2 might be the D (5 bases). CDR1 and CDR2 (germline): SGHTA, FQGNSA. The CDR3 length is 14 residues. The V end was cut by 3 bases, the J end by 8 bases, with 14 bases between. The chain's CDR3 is CASSFRSGGDEQFF. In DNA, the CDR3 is TGTGCCAGCAGCTTTAGGTCAGGAGGAGATGAGCAGTTCTTC.

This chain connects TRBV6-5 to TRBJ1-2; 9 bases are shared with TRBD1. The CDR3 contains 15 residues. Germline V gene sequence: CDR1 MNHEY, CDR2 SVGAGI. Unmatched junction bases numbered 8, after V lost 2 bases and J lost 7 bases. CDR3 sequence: CASSYDRTGGLGYTF. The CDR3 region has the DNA TGTGCCAGCAGTTACGATCGCACAGGGGGCCTTGGCTACACCTTC.

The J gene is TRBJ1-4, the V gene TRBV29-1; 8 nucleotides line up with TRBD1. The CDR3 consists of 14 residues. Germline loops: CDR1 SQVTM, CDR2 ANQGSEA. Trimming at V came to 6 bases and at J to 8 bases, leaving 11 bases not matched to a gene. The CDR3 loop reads CSVTGTGVAEKLFF. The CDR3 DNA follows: TGCAGCGTAACCGGGACAGGCGTCGCGGAAAAACTGTTTTTT.